The 10 T cell receptor beta chains reported below all come from one sample, sequenced in a study of cytomegalovirus exposure and HLA in healthy donors. In the PCR, 60 Vbeta and 13 Jbeta primers were used. Method: immunoSEQ multiplex PCR; TCRdb's copy keeps in-frame clones and lacks some. The table includes roughly 100,000 clones, around 82% detected once. The sample was PBMCs. The receptors here all came from a woman between 55 and 75 years old in good health and CMV-seronegative.

In its sample, this clone was seen once. V is TRBV7-2 and J is TRBJ2-1; tentative D call: TRBD1 (7 bases). V was cut by 5 bases and J by 3 bases, with 14 bases left in between. The CDR3 length is 15 residues. Germline CDR1 is SGHTA and CDR2 is FQGNSA. CDR3 in amino acids: CASSRGAGGYNEQFF. The CDR3, as DNA: TGTGCCAGCAGCCGCGGGGCAGGGGGCTACAATGAGCAGTTCTTC.

The rearrangement links TRBV7-8 to TRBJ1-3, with a weak D call TRBD1 (5 bases). V was shortened by 5 bases and J by 2 bases, with 13 bases between the two germline ends. The germline CDR1 and CDR2 sequences are SGHVS and FQNEAQ. CDR3 length: 15 amino acids. CDR3 sequence (DNA): TGTGCCAGCAGCGCGAGATGGGGGGCTGGAAACACCATATATTTT. It is translated as CASSARWGAGNTIYF.

The chain links TRBV4-3 to TRBJ2-3; D might be TRBD2 (5 bases). Germline loops: CDR1 LGHNA, CDR2 YSLEER. The CDR3 totals 17 residues. The V end lost 1 base, the J end lost 9 bases, and 23 bases lay between the germline ends. The CDR3 protein is CASSQVIASAYPGTQYF. DNA of the CDR3: TGCGCCAGCAGCCAAGTGATCGCCAGCGCGTACCCGGGGACGCAGTATTTT.

The chain has TRBV2 and TRBJ1-5, with D perhaps matching TRBD1 (6 bases). Germline V CDR1 and CDR2: SNHLY, FYNNEI. This CDR3 spans 15 amino acids. Trimming removed 0 bases from V and 6 bases from J, with 12 bases in between. The CDR3, as DNA: TGTGCCAGCAGTGAAGCGGGAGGGGGTGGTCAGCCCCAGCATTTT. This gives the protein CASSEAGGGGQPQHF.

The CDR3 nucleotides read TGTGCCAGCAGCCCCGGCGGGCCGGATACGCAGTATTTT. Translating it yields CASSPGGPDTQYF. The chain recombines TRBV7-9 with TRBJ2-3; D may be TRBD2 (5 bases). This CDR3 has 13 residues. In germline, CDR1 is SEHNR, CDR2 FQNEAQ (reference sequence). Trimming left V 5 bases short and J 6 bases short, with 12 bases between.

This clone appeared once. The V and J genes are TRBV7-2 and TRBJ2-4; TRBD2 aligns across 8 bases. Trimming removed 4 bases from V and 5 bases from J; junction bases left unmatched: 16. The CDR3 loop spans 18 amino acids. CDR1 and CDR2 from the germline V gene are SGHTA and FQGNSA. CDR3: CASSSFGGGGPQQNIQYF. The CDR3 coding sequence is TGTGCCAGCAGCTCTTTCGGTGGCGGGGGGCCTCAGCAAAACATTCAGTACTTC.

This clone was detected only once. The chain joins TRBV2 to TRBJ2-7; no definite D call. The germline gives CDR1 SNHLY, CDR2 FYNNEI. The CDR3 spans 11 residues. V was clipped by 7 bases and J by 0 bases, with 4 bases between them. The CDR3 loop reads CASKASYEQYF. The CDR3 coding sequence is TGTGCCAGCAAAGCCTCCTACGAGCAGTACTTC.

V usage is TRBV29-1 and J usage is TRBJ1-1, with 8 bases lining up with TRBD1. This CDR3 is 14 amino acids long. The germline CDR1 and CDR2 sequences are SQVTM and ANQGSEA. The J segment lost 4 bases and the V segment lost 3 bases, leaving 7 bases of the junction unmatched. CDR3 sequence reads: CSVDGTGVGTEAFF. The CDR3 DNA reads TGCAGCGTTGATGGGACAGGTGTTGGCACTGAAGCTTTCTTT.

V and J are TRBV25-1 and TRBJ2-7; no reliable D call. Per germline, CDR1 MGHDK and CDR2 SYGVNS. V shed 1 base and J shed 5 bases, with 6 bases lying between them. The CDR3 is 12 amino acids. The CDR3 protein is CASSEFENEQYF. The CDR3 bases are TGTGCCAGCAGTGAATTTGAGAACGAGCAGTACTTC.

The gene calls are TRBV2 and TRBJ2-1, with D tentatively TRBD2 (6 bases). This CDR3 is built from 15 residues. V gave up 3 bases and J gave up 0 bases, with 9 bases separating them. Germline V gene data show CDR1 as SNHLY and CDR2 as FYNNEI. CDR3 bases: TGTGCCAGCAGTGAGGCCGGGGGCTCCTACAATGAGCAGTTCTTC. Encoded protein: CASSEAGGSYNEQFF.